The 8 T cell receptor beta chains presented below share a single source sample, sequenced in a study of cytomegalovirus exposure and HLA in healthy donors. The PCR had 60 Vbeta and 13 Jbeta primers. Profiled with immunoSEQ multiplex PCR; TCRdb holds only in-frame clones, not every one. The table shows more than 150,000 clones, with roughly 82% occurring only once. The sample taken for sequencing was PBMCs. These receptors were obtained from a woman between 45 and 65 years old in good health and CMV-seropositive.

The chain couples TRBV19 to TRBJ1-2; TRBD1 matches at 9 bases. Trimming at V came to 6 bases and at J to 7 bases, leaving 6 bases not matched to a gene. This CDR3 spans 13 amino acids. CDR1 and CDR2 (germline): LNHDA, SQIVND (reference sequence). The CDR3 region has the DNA TGTGCCAGTAGGGCACAGGGGGCAAGTGGCTACACCTTC. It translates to CASRAQGASGYTF.

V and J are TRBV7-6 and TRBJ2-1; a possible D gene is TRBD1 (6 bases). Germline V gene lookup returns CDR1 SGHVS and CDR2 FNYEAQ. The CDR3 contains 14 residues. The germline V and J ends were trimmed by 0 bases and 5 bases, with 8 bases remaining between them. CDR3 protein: CASSLAGANNEQFF. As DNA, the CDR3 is TGTGCCAGCAGCTTAGCGGGGGCCAACAATGAGCAGTTCTTC.

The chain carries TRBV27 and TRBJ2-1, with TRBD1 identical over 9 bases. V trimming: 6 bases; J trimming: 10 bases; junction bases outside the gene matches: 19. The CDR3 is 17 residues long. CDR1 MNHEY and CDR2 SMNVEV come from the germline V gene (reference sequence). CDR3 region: CASRPERGTGKAGEQFF. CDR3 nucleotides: TGTGCCAGCAGACCCGAGAGAGGGACAGGGAAAGCGGGGGAGCAGTTCTTC.

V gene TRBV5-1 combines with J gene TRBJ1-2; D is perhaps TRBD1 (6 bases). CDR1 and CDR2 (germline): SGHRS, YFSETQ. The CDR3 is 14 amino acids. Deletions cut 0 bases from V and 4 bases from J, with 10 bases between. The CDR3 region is CASSLEADSYGYTF. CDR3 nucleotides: TGCGCCAGCAGCTTGGAGGCGGACAGCTATGGCTACACCTTC. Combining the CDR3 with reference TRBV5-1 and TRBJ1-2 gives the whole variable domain KAGVTQTPRYLIKTRGQQVTLSCSPISGHRSVSWYQQTPGQGLQFLFEYFSETQRNKGNFPGRFSGRQFSNSRSEMNVSTLELGDSALYLCASSLEADSYGYTFGSGTRLTVV.

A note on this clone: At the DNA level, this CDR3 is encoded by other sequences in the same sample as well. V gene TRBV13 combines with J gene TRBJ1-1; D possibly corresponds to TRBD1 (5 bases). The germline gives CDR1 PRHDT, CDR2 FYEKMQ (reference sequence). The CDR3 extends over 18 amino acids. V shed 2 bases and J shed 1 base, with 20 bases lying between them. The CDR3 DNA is TGTGCCAGCAGCTTATGGCTGAAGCAGGGATCCGGGAACACTGAAGCTTTCTTT. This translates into CASSLWLKQGSGNTEAFF. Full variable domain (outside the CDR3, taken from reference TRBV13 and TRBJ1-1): AAGVIQSPRHLIKEKRETATLKCYPIPRHDTVYWYQQGPGQDPQFLISFYEKMQSDKGSIPDRFSAQQFSDYHSELNMSSLELGDSALYFCASSLWLKQGSGNTEAFFGQGTRLTVV.

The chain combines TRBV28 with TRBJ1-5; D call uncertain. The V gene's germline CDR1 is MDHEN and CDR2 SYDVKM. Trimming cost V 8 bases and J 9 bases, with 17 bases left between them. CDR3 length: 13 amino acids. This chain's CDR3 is CASALEGFRPQHF. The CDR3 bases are TGTGCCAGCGCGCTGGAGGGTTTTAGGCCCCAGCATTTT.

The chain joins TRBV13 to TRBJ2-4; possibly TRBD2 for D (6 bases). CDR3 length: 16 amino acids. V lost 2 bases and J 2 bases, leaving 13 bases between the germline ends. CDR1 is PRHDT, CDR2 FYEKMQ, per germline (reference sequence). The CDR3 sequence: CASSLRGSVTKNIQYF. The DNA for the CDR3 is TGTGCCAGCAGCTTACGGGGGAGTGTAACCAAAAACATTCAGTACTTC. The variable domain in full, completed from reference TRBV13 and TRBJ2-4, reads AAGVIQSPRHLIKEKRETATLKCYPIPRHDTVYWYQQGPGQDPQFLISFYEKMQSDKGSIPDRFSAQQFSDYHSELNMSSLELGDSALYFCASSLRGSVTKNIQYFGAGTRLSVL.

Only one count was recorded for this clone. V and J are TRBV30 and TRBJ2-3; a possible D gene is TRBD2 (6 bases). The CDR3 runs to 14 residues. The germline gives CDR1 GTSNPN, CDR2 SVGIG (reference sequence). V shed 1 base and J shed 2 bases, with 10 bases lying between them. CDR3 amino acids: CAWSGLDHTDTQYF. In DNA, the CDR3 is TGTGCCTGGAGTGGACTAGACCACACAGATACGCAGTATTTT. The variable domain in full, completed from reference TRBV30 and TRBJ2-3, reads SQTIHQWPATLVQPVGSPLSLECTVEGTSNPNLYWYRQAAGRGLQLLFYSVGIGQISSEVPQNLSASRPQDRQFILSSKKLLLSDSGFYLCAWSGLDHTDTQYFGPGTRLTVL.